The rows below give T cell receptor beta chains drawn from one sample of a study of patients and donors after allogeneic stem cell transplantation. MiXCR was run by TCRdb on the RT-PCR reads, yielding one entry per CDR3 protein. The data hold some 960,000 distinct CDR3 sequences, with more than 15% observed a single time. Sequenced sample: blood, either unsorted or a sorted T cell fraction (not recorded which). All receptors derive from a human donor who was either an allogeneic HSCT recipient or a stem cell or donor lymphocyte infusion donor (not recorded which). It is not recorded whose cells these are; they may come from a transplant donor. Both conserved end residues are trimmed from each CDR3. The order of the fields is J gene, V gene, CDR3 protein.

j_call: TRBJ2-1; v_call: TRBV6-2/TRBV6-3; cdr3_aa: ASSSGTVRNEQF
j_call: TRBJ2-1; v_call: TRBV11-2; cdr3_aa: ASSFRDRGQYNEQF
j_call: TRBJ1-1; v_call: TRBV29-1; cdr3_aa: SVKNQAVTTEAF
j_call: TRBJ2-7; v_call: TRBV6-5; cdr3_aa: ASSYRDRVGEQY
j_call: TRBJ2-3; v_call: TRBV29-1; cdr3_aa: SVAPMRGSTDTQY
j_call: TRBJ2-5; v_call: TRBV12-3/TRBV12-4; cdr3_aa: ASSSKGALETQY
j_call: TRBJ2-1; v_call: TRBV6-5; cdr3_aa: ASSYPRTGNYNEQF
j_call: TRBJ2-7; v_call: TRBV12-3/TRBV12-4; cdr3_aa: ASSFGQGNEQY
j_call: TRBJ2-4; v_call: TRBV20-1; cdr3_aa: SARTSGVAKNIQY
j_call: TRBJ2-2; v_call: TRBV5-5; cdr3_aa: ASSLAPGGSTGELF
j_call: TRBJ2-5; v_call: TRBV7-2; cdr3_aa: ASSLGDRPLETQY
j_call: TRBJ2-5; v_call: TRBV20-1; cdr3_aa: SAREGQYQETQY
j_call: TRBJ1-2; v_call: TRBV18; cdr3_aa: ASSPPNGAGYGYT
j_call: TRBJ2-7; v_call: TRBV7-9; cdr3_aa: ASSSSGTAYEQY
j_call: TRBJ2-1; v_call: TRBV5-1; cdr3_aa: ASSPTRLAGLGEQF
j_call: TRBJ2-7; v_call: TRBV20-1; cdr3_aa: SAPRTSNEQY
j_call: TRBJ1-6; v_call: TRBV30; cdr3_aa: AWKVKNSPLH
j_call: TRBJ2-7; v_call: TRBV20-1; cdr3_aa: SASTGAYEQY
j_call: TRBJ2-2; v_call: TRBV29-1; cdr3_aa: SADRVGDGELF
j_call: TRBJ2-7; v_call: TRBV30; cdr3_aa: AWSSTGYEQY
j_call: TRBJ1-2; v_call: TRBV2; cdr3_aa: ASIFQTVRGGYT
j_call: TRBJ1-5; v_call: TRBV27; cdr3_aa: ASSLKAGTNQPQH
j_call: TRBJ2-2; v_call: TRBV29-1; cdr3_aa: SVEVRIGRNTGELF
j_call: TRBJ1-2; v_call: TRBV5-6; cdr3_aa: ASSLGQVVHT
j_call: TRBJ2-5; v_call: TRBV10-3; cdr3_aa: AISEQREAPETQY
j_call: TRBJ2-3; v_call: TRBV3-1; cdr3_aa: ASSQDGGLYRTDTQY
j_call: TRBJ1-2; v_call: TRBV20-1; cdr3_aa: SARLRTGGNGYT
j_call: TRBJ2-7; v_call: TRBV5-1; cdr3_aa: ASSPLAVGSYEQY
j_call: TRBJ2-3; v_call: TRBV19; cdr3_aa: ASRFTRAGTDTQY
j_call: TRBJ2-7; v_call: TRBV11-2; cdr3_aa: ASSLGSEPTYEQY
j_call: TRBJ1-1; v_call: TRBV4-3; cdr3_aa: ASSQAFRANTEAF
j_call: TRBJ2-5; v_call: TRBV4-1; cdr3_aa: ASSQDRWQGASMEKTQY
j_call: TRBJ2-1; v_call: TRBV29-1; cdr3_aa: SVEVRGRDALGNEQF